A single sample gave rise to the 10 T cell receptor delta chains below, sequenced in a study of γδ T cells in repeated Plasmodium falciparum infection. TCRdb re-called clones from the multiplex PCR reads via CATT. The sample lists 93,000 or so delta-chain clones; over 0.9% were seen once. Flow sorting of PBMC yielded separate Vgamma9/Vdelta2+ and Vdelta2-negative gammadelta T cell populations for bulk repertoire analysis. Sequencing used gamma-delta T cells from blood. These receptors were taken from a pool of human donors (malaria-infected and uninfected, not separated).

This clone was seen more than once but under ten times. A far larger clone differs by one base, so this is likely a read error. Other DNA sequences within the sample encode an identical CDR3. V gene TRDV2 combines with J gene TRDJ1; weak D call: TRDD3 (6 bases). Here the J gene came from matching the DNA to germline, since TCRdb omits it. This CDR3 region has 16 residues. Looked up from germline, CDR1 is GEAIGNYY and CDR2 is EKD. V lost 3 bases, J lost 0 bases, and 16 bases lay in between. The CDR3 DNA reads as TGTGCCTGTGACCGTCTAGGATACCTTAACACCGATAAACTCATCTTT. This encodes CACDRLGYLNTDKLIF.

This clone turned up a few times. A far larger clone is only one base removed, so a read error is likely. Within the sample, other DNA sequences also encode this same CDR3. The J gene is TRDJ1, the V gene TRDV1, with 10 bases identical to TRDD3. V gave up 6 bases and J gave up 1 base; unmatched junction bases: 26. Germline assignment: CDR1 TSWWSYY and CDR2 QGS. The CDR3 consists of 22 residues. This chain's CDR3 is CALGCRSYFKHWGIPATDKLIF. DNA of the CDR3: TGTGCTCTTGGATGCCGTTCCTACTTTAAGCACTGGGGGATTCCGGCCACCGATAAACTCATCTTT.

Worth noting for this clone: It differs at one base from a far larger clone, so likely a read error. V is TRDV1 and J is TRDJ1, with D possibly TRDD2 on 9 matching bases. TCRdb carries no J gene annotation; the J gene was assigned here by matching the DNA with germline. Trimming shortened V by 3 bases and J by 5 bases, and 34 bases separated the two germline ends. CDR3 length: 21 amino acids. Germline values: CDR1 TSWWSYY, CDR2 QGS. CDR3 sequence (DNA): TGTGCTCTTGGGGAGCTTTTAGGTTCCTTCCTACCGTACTGGGGGGTGGATAAACTCATCTTT. This codes for CALGELLGSFLPYWGVDKLIF.

About this clone itself: This DNA translates differently at residue 12 from the TCRdb protein, which is that of a much larger clone; a read error is likely, and the protein shown is the DNA's own translation. This CDR3 is also generated by other DNA sequences in the sample. The CDR3 DNA reads as TGTGCCTGTGACCCCTTACTGGGGGATACACCGTGCACCGATAAACTCATCTTT. Its protein product is CACDPLLGDTPCTDKLIF. This sequence joins TRDV2 and TRDJ1; 12 bases are a match to TRDD3. Germline matching of the DNA provided the J gene here, since TCRdb leaves it blank. The germline V gene has CDR1 GEAIGNYY and CDR2 EKD. V shed 3 bases and J 1 base; nucleotides not matched to a gene: 11. The CDR3 consists of 18 residues.

This clone was recorded a few times. The protein held in TCRdb is that of a much larger clone and does not match this DNA's translation at residue 5, likely because of a read error; the protein shown is translated from the DNA. The V gene is TRDV2, the J gene TRDJ1; 8 bases are shared with TRDD3. TCRdb does not report a J gene; here it was assigned by matching the DNA to germline references. Germline CDR1 and CDR2: GEAIGNYY and EKD. The junction had 12 bases not matched to a gene; V was cut back by 3 bases and J by 4 bases. This CDR3 has 16 amino acids. The CDR3 sequence is CACDFLAGGNHDKLIF. DNA for the CDR3: TGTGCCTGTGACTTCCTCGCTGGGGGAAACCACGATAAACTCATCTTT.

In this sample, this clone turned up a few times. A far larger clone is off by one base, so a read error is likely. The sample contains more than one DNA sequence encoding this CDR3. The genes are TRDV2 and TRDJ1, with TRDD3 matching over 9 bases. TCRdb is silent on the J gene; assignment here came from matching the DNA to germline. Germline V CDR1 and CDR2: GEAIGNYY, EKD. The CDR3 has 15 amino acids. After removal of 4 bases from V and 0 bases from J, the junction contained 5 bases not matched to a gene. The CDR3 DNA is TGTGCCTGTGAGGCACTGGGGGAGTACACCGATAAACTCATCTTT. It yields the protein CACEALGEYTDKLIF.

As concerns this clone: This probably arose from a read error, given a far larger clone one base away. No DNA is shown, since the ends of the CDR3 on it are uncertain; the CDR3 is the one TCRdb lists. This chain's CDR3 is CALWSRTGGYAGTDKLIF. The V gene was identified as TRDV1, while no J gene was called; the table calls TRDD3, which could not be checked here. Germline V CDR1 and CDR2: TSWWSYY, QGS. The CDR3 adds up to 18 amino acids, both ends counted.

A note on this clone: The TCRdb protein, from a much larger clone, departs from this DNA's translation at residue 6, likely by read error; the protein shown derives from the DNA. V usage is TRDV2 and J usage is TRDJ1; D is ambiguous. As TCRdb names no J gene, one was assigned here on the basis of a DNA match to germline. Trimming cost V 2 bases and J 1 base, with 10 bases left between them. This CDR3 spans 14 amino acids. From germline, CDR1 is GEAIGNYY and CDR2 EKD. The CDR3 loop is CACDIEVSTDKLIF. CDR3 nucleotides: TGTGCCTGTGACATTGAGGTCAGCACCGATAAACTCATCTTT.

A word on this clone: A far larger clone differs by one base, so this is likely a read error. Distinct nucleotide sequences in the sample also encode this CDR3. The chain joins TRDV1 to TRDJ1, with TRDD2 as a possible D gene (6 bases). Trimming shortened V by 1 base and J by 4 bases, and 52 bases separated the two germline ends. The germline V gene has CDR1 TSWWSYY and CDR2 QGS. The CDR3 loop spans 28 amino acids. Here the CDR3 reads CALGERKDERGKSLRIPRGGWSVDKLIF. The CDR3 DNA follows: TGTGCTCTTGGGGAACGAAAGGACGAAAGGGGAAAGTCCCTACGTATTCCTAGGGGAGGATGGTCGGTCGATAAACTCATCTTT.

As to this clone: TCRdb's protein, taken from a much larger clone, differs from this DNA's translation at residue 6, likely owing to a read error; the protein displayed comes from the DNA. V is TRDV1 and J is TRDJ1; TRDD3 matches at 8 bases. The ends lost 8 bases at V and 5 bases at J; junction bases unmatched: 25. CDR3 length: 19 amino acids. Per germline, CDR1 TSWWSYY and CDR2 QGS. The CDR3 loop is CALKFCRTVLGARTDKLIF. Here the CDR3 DNA reads TGTGCTCTTAAATTCTGCCGAACGGTACTGGGGGCCCGCACGGATAAACTCATCTTT.